Below, 8 T cell receptor beta chains from the same sample are listed, as sequenced in a study of identical twins. TCRdb reprocessed the 5' RACE reads with MiXCR, giving one entry per CDR3 protein. Among nearly 900,000 distinct CDR3 sequences listed, around an eighth were seen once. The same data also went into a second study, on yellow fever vaccine responses in identical twins.

The specimen was PBMCs. These receptors all come from a woman between 18 and 30 years old in good health.

This clonotype was seen more than once but under ten times. The chain recombines TRBV7-6 with TRBJ2-1; the D gene is possibly TRBD2 (7 bases). CDR1 SGHVS and CDR2 FNYEAQ come from the germline V gene. With 5 bases removed from V and 3 bases from J, the gap between germline ends came to 17 bases. This CDR3 is 16 amino acids long. The CDR3 sequence: CASSQRGGRSYNEQFF. DNA of the CDR3: TGTGCCAGCAGCCAACGCGGGGGCAGAAGCTACAATGAGCAGTTCTTC.

The J gene is TRBJ2-3, the V gene TRBV7-9, with D hard to call. Trimming removed 1 base at V and 0 bases at J, with 11 bases between. CDR1 and CDR2 (germline): SEHNR, FQNEAQ (reference sequence). The CDR3 spans 16 residues. The CDR3 reads CASSLGRKTSTDTQYF. DNA of the CDR3: TGTGCCAGCAGCTTAGGGAGAAAGACTAGCACAGATACGCAGTATTTT.

This clonotype was recorded at least ten times. The V call is TRBV6-5, the J call TRBJ2-1; a weak D match, TRBD2 (6 bases). CDR3 length equals 14 residues. The V gene's germline CDR1 is MNHEY and CDR2 SVGAGI. Trimming left V 0 bases short and J 9 bases short, with 12 bases between. CDR3 protein: CASSYSTDGGEQFF. The CDR3 DNA follows: TGTGCCAGCAGTTACTCTACGGACGGGGGTGAGCAGTTCTTC.

This clonotype was recorded at least ten times. The gene calls are TRBV24-1 and TRBJ2-1; D is possibly TRBD1 (5 bases). The germline gives CDR1 KGHDR, CDR2 SFDVKD. With 5 bases removed from V and 9 bases from J, the gap between germline ends came to 16 bases. The CDR3 runs to 14 residues. CDR3 bases: TGTGCCACCAGTGTAGGGGCGGTGGGCAGTGAGCAGTTCTTC. Encoded protein: CATSVGAVGSEQFF.

V and J are TRBV3-1 and TRBJ2-1; 15 positions match TRBD2. This CDR3 comprises 17 residues. Germline values: CDR1 LGHDT, CDR2 YNNKEL (reference sequence). V lost 0 bases to trimming and J lost 8 bases; unmatched junction nucleotides: 5. CDR3 amino acids: CASSQEGLAGGVDEQFF. DNA for the CDR3: TGTGCCAGCAGCCAAGAGGGACTAGCGGGAGGTGTGGATGAGCAGTTCTTC.

This clonotype was seen more than once but under ten times. This chain links TRBV7-6 with TRBJ2-7; D gene unclear. V lost 8 bases and J 3 bases, leaving 11 bases between the germline ends. The CDR3 is 12 residues long. Germline CDR1 reads SGHVS; CDR2 reads FNYEAQ. The CDR3 protein is CASGMTGYEQYF. The CDR3 DNA is TGTGCCAGCGGAATGACGGGCTACGAGCAGTACTTC.

J is TRBJ1-5 and V is TRBV20-1; D is possibly TRBD1 (5 bases). V was shortened by 1 base and J by 5 bases, with 12 bases between the two germline ends. The CDR3 contains 14 residues. CDR1 DFQATT and CDR2 SNEGSKA come from the germline V gene (reference sequence). The DNA of the CDR3 is TGCAGTGCTAGAGTCAGGGAGCGGCATCAGCCCCAGCATTTT. Its translation is CSARVRERHQPQHF.

A few counts support this clonotype. The chain has TRBV11-2 and TRBJ2-3, with a possible D match to TRBD2 (7 bases). V was shortened by 1 base and J by 6 bases, with 17 bases between the two germline ends. The CDR3 length is 16 residues. The V gene's germline CDR1 is SGHAT and CDR2 FQNNGV. CDR3 in DNA: TGTGCCAGCAGCTTAGTGGGCGGGGGCAAGATGGATACGCAGTATTTT. Residues: CASSLVGGGKMDTQYF.